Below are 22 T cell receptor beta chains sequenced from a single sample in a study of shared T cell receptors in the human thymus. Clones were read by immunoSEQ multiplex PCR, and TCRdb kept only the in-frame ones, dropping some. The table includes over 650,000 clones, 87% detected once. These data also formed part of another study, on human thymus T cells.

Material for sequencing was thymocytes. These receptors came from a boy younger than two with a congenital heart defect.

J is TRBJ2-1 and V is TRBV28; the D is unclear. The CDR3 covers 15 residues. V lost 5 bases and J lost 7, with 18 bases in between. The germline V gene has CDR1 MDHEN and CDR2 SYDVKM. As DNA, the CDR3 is TGTGCCAGCAGTCCCCCTAGAGAGTCCTCAAATGAGCAGTTCTTC. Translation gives CASSPPRESSNEQFF.

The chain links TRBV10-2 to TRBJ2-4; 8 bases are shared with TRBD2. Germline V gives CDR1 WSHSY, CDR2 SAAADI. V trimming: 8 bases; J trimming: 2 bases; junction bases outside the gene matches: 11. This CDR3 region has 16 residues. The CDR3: CASCKASGQPKNIQYF. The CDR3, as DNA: TGCGCCAGCTGCAAGGCTAGCGGGCAACCCAAAAACATTCAGTACTTC.

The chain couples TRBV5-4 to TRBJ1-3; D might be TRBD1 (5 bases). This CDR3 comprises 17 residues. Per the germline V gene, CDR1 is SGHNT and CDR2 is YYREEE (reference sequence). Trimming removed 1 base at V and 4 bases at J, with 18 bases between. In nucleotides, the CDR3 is TGTGCCAGCAGCTTGAGTGGACACTTGCTCACAGGAAACACCATATATTTT. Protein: CASSLSGHLLTGNTIYF.

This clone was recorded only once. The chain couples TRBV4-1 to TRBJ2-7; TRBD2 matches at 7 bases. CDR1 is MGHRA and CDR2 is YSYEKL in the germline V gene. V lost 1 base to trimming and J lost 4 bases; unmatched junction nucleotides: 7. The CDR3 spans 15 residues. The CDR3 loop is CASSQGVGGIYEQYF. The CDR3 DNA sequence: TGCGCCAGCAGCCAAGGGGTCGGGGGGATATACGAGCAGTACTTC.

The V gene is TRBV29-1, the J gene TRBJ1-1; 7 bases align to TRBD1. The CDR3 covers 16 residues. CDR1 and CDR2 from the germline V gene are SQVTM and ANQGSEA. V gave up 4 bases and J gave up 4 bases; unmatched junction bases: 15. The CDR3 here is CSVASGGMRGSTEAFF. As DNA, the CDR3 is TGCAGCGTTGCATCAGGGGGGATGCGAGGCAGCACTGAAGCTTTCTTT.

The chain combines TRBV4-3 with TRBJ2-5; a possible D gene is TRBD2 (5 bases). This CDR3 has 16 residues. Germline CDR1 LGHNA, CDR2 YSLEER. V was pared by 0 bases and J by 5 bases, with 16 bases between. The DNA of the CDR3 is TGCGCCAGCAGCCAAGAAGTTAGAGGAGGCGGGGAGACCCAGTACTTC. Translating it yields CASSQEVRGGGETQYF.

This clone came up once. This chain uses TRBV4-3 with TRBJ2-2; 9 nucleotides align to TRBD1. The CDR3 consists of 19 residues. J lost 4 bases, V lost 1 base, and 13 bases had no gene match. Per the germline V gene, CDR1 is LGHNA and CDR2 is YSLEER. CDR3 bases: TGCGCCAGCAGCCAAGTTTGGCGGACCGGGACAGGGTCCACCGGGGAGCTGTTTTTT. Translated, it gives CASSQVWRTGTGSTGELFF.

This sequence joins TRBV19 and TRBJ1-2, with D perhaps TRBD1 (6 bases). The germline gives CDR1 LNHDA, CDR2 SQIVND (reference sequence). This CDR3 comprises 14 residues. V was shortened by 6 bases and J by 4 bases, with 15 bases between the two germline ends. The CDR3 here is CASSHPDRFYGYTF. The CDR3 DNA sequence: TGTGCCAGTAGCCACCCCGACAGGTTCTATGGCTACACCTTC. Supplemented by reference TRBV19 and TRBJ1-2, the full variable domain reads DGGITQSPKYLFRKEGQNVTLSCEQNLNHDAMYWYRQDPGQGLRLIYYSQIVNDFQKGDIAEGYSVSREKKESFPLTVTSAQKNPTAFYLCASSHPDRFYGYTFGSGTRLTVV.

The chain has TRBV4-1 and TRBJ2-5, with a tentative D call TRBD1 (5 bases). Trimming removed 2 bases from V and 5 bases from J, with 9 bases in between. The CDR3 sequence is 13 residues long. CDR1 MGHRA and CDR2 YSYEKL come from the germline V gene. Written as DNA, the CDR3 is TGCGCCAGCAGCCAAACAGGATTCGAGACCCAGTACTTC. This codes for CASSQTGFETQYF.

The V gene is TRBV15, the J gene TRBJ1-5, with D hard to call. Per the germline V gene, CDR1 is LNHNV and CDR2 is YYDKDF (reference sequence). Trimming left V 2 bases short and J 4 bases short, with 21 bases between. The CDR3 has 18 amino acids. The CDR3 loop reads CATSRRLAQATRNQPQHF. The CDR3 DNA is TGTGCCACCAGCAGACGGTTAGCCCAAGCTACGAGAAATCAGCCCCAGCATTTT. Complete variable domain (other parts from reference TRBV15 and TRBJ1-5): DAMVIQNPRYQVTQFGKPVTLSCSQTLNHNVMYWYQQKSSQAPKLLFHYYDKDFNNEADTPDNFQSRRPNTSFCFLDIRSPGLGDTAMYLCATSRRLAQATRNQPQHFGDGTRLSIL.

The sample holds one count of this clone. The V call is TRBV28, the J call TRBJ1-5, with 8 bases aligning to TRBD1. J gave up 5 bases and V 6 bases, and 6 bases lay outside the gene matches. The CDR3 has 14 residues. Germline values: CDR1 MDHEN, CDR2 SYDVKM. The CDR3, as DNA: TGTGCCAGCAGCCGGACAGGGTTCGATCAGCCCCAGCATTTT. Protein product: CASSRTGFDQPQHF.

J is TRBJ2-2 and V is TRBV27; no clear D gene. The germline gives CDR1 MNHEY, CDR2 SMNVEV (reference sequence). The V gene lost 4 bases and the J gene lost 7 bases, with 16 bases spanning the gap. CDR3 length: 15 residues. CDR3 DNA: TGTGCCAGCAGTTCTCTAATGGTCGGTAGCGGGGAGCTGTTTTTT. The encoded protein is CASSSLMVGSGELFF.

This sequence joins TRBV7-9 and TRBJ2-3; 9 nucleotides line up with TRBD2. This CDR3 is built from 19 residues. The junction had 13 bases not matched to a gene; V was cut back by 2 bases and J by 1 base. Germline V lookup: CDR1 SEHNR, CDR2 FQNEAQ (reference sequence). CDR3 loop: CASSLLGGGDHKGTDTQYF. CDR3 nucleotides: TGTGCCAGCAGCTTACTCGGCGGGGGGGACCACAAAGGCACAGATACGCAGTATTTT.

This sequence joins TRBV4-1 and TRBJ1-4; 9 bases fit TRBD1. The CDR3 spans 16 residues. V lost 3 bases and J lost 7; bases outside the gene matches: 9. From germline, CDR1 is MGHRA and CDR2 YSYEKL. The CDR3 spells CASSHLNRGRFEKLFF. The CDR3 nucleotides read TGCGCCAGCAGCCACCTAAACAGGGGGCGGTTTGAAAAACTGTTTTTT.

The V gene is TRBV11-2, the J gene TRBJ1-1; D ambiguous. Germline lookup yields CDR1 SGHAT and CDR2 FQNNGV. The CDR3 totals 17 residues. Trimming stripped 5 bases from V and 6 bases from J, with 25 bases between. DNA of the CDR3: TGTGCCAGCAGCCCTGGTGGGAGGGTCGGCAAAACTCCTGAAGCTTTCTTT. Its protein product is CASSPGGRVGKTPEAFF.

The CDR3 loop reads CASRLREKLFF. Written as DNA, the CDR3 is TGTGCCAGCAGATTGAGGGAAAAACTGTTTTTT. The chain combines TRBV28 with TRBJ1-4, with unresolved D. Trimming stripped 6 bases from V and 8 bases from J, with 7 bases between. Per germline, CDR1 MDHEN and CDR2 SYDVKM. The CDR3 consists of 11 residues.

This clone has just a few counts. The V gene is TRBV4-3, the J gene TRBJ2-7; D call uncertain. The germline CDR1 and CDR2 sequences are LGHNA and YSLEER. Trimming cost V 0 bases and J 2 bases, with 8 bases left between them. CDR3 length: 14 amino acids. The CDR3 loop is CASSQENRAYEQYF. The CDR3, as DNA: TGCGCCAGCAGCCAAGAGAACCGAGCCTACGAGCAGTACTTC.

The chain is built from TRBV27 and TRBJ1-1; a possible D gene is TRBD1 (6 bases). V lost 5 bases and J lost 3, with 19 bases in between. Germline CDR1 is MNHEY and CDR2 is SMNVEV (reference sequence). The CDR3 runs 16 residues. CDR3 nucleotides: TGTGCCAGCAGTCCGTACAGGGAGTTCTCGGACACTGAAGCTTTCTTT. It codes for CASSPYREFSDTEAFF.

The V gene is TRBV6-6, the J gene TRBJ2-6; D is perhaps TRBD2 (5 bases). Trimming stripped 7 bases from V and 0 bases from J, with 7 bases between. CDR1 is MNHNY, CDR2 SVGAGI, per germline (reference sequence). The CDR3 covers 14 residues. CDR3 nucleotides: TGTGCCAGCACCGGGGACTCTGGGGCCAACGTCCTGACTTTC. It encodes CASTGDSGANVLTF.

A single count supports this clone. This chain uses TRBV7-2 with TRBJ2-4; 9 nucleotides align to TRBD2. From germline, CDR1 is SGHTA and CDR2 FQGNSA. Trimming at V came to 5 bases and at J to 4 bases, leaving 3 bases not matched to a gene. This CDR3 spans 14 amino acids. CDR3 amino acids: CASSLTSGKNIQYF. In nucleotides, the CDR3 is TGTGCCAGCAGCCTAACTAGCGGGAAAAACATTCAGTACTTC.

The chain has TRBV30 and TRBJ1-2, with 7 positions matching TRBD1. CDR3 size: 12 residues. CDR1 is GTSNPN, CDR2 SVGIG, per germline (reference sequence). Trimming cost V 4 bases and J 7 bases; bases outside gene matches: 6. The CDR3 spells CAWIQGECGYTF. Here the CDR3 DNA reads TGTGCCTGGATTCAGGGGGAATGTGGCTACACCTTC.

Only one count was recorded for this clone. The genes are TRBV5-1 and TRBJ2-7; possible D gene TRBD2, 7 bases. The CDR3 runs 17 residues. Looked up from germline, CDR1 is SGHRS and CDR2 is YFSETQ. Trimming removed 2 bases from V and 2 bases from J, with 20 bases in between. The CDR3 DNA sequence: TGCGCCAGCAGCTTTGACCCGCGGGGAGGGGGACCCTACGAGCAGTACTTC. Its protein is CASSFDPRGGGPYEQYF.